These 14 T cell receptor beta chains were all obtained from the same sample, sequenced in a study of T cell changes during pregnancy in multiple sclerosis. Sequencing was performed with immunoSEQ multiplex PCR; in TCRdb, only in-frame clones are kept and a portion is missing. The top ten hold less than 3.5% of the sample, which has tens of thousands of clones, approximately 92% seen once. Material: peripheral blood, obtained in the third trimester of pregnancy. Every receptor here comes from a female donor in good health, enrolled as a control in a pregnancy study.

The genes are TRBV5-1 and TRBJ2-7; 7 bases map to TRBD2. Germline values: CDR1 SGHRS, CDR2 YFSETQ. The CDR3 has 14 residues. V dropped 5 bases and J dropped 3; count of bases not matched to a gene: 8. This chain's CDR3 is CASRVGDYSYEQYF. The CDR3 nucleotides read TGCGCCAGCAGGGTGGGGGACTACAGCTACGAGCAGTACTTC.

V and J are TRBV5-6 and TRBJ2-2; 11 bases agree with TRBD2. Trimming at V came to 4 bases and at J to 4 bases, leaving 3 bases not matched to a gene. The CDR3 has 15 amino acids. In germline, CDR1 is SGHDT, CDR2 YYEEEE. The CDR3 protein is CASSLLAGGTGELFF. As DNA, the CDR3 is TGTGCCAGCAGCCTCCTAGCGGGGGGCACCGGGGAGCTGTTTTTT.

The chain recombines TRBV9 with TRBJ1-1, with 10 bases fitting TRBD1. Germline trimming cut 0 bases from V and 7 bases from J; bases unmatched to any gene: 6. CDR1 is SGDLS and CDR2 is YYNGEE in the germline V gene. The CDR3 spans 15 residues. CDR3 sequence (DNA): TGTGCCAGCAGCGTAGGGACAGGGGGGGGGAATGAAGCTTTCTTT. Protein sequence: CASSVGTGGGNEAFF.

V usage is TRBV6-1 and J usage is TRBJ2-7; D call uncertain. Trimming pared 6 bases from V and 0 bases from J, leaving 6 bases between. This CDR3 is 12 amino acids long. Germline V gene data show CDR1 as MNHNS and CDR2 as SASEGT. The CDR3 DNA reads TGTGCCAGCAGATACGGCTCCTACGAGCAGTACTTC. Translation: CASRYGSYEQYF.

V and J are TRBV7-6 and TRBJ2-3; the D is unclear. Between the trimmed V and J ends, which lost 1 base and 0 bases, there was a span of 5 bases. CDR1 and CDR2 from the germline V gene are SGHVS and FNYEAQ. CDR3 length: 14 amino acids. The CDR3 DNA reads as TGTGCCAGCAGCTTAGATAGCAGCACAGATACGCAGTATTTT. This encodes CASSLDSSTDTQYF.

The chain employs TRBV5-1 and TRBJ1-1; 9 bases line up with TRBD1. The CDR3 is 13 residues long. V shed 2 bases and J 6 bases; nucleotides not matched to a gene: 2. From germline, CDR1 is SGHRS and CDR2 YFSETQ. As DNA, the CDR3 is TGCGCCAGCAGCTTACAGGGGGCGGCTGAAGCTTTCTTT. Residues: CASSLQGAAEAFF.

CDR3 amino acids: CASGRREMNTEAFF. As DNA, the CDR3 is TGTGCCAGTGGCAGACGGGAAATGAACACTGAAGCTTTCTTT. V gene TRBV19 combines with J gene TRBJ1-1; unclear D gene. The V gene's germline CDR1 is LNHDA and CDR2 SQIVND (reference sequence). The CDR3 length is 14 residues. Trimming left V 8 bases short and J 0 bases short, with 13 bases between. The complete variable domain, with remaining parts taken from reference TRBV19 and TRBJ1-1, reads DGGITQSPKYLFRKEGQNVTLSCEQNLNHDAMYWYRQDPGQGLRLIYYSQIVNDFQKGDIAEGYSVSREKKESFPLTVTSAQKNPTAFYLCASGRREMNTEAFFGQGTRLTVV.

V usage is TRBV10-1 and J usage is TRBJ2-2, with D maybe TRBD1 (5 bases). The CDR3 runs 14 residues. The germline V and J ends were trimmed by 3 bases and 5 bases, with 10 bases remaining between them. From germline, CDR1 is WNHNN and CDR2 SYGVQD (reference sequence). The CDR3 sequence: CASSDRQGTGELFF. CDR3 sequence (DNA): TGCGCCAGCAGTGATAGGCAGGGAACCGGGGAGCTGTTTTTT.

The V call is TRBV5-1, the J call TRBJ2-1; 14 bases fit TRBD2. The CDR3 consists of 19 residues. V was clipped by 0 bases and J by 4 bases; unmatched bases: 9. Germline V gives CDR1 SGHRS, CDR2 YFSETQ. The CDR3 coding sequence is TGCGCCAGCAGCTTGGCCAATCGACTAGCGGGAGGGAGGTACAATGAGCAGTTCTTC. Its translation: CASSLANRLAGGRYNEQFF.

The J gene is TRBJ2-1, the V gene TRBV19; 8 bases are shared with TRBD2. CDR3 length equals 16 residues. The J segment lost 10 bases and the V segment lost 5 bases, leaving 16 bases of the junction unmatched. CDR1 is LNHDA, CDR2 SQIVND, per germline (reference sequence). CDR3 amino acids: CASSHQSGLAGREQFF. CDR3 DNA sequence: TGTGCCAGTAGTCACCAGTCAGGTCTAGCGGGTAGAGAGCAGTTCTTC.

This chain connects TRBV29-1 to TRBJ2-5; 10 nucleotides align to TRBD2. V shed 6 bases and J 2 bases; nucleotides not matched to a gene: 6. Germline values: CDR1 SQVTM, CDR2 ANQGSEA. This CDR3 spans 14 amino acids. The CDR3 region has the DNA TGCAGCGTAGTAAGCGGGGGGGATCAAGAGACCCAGTACTTC. Its protein is CSVVSGGDQETQYF.

The chain couples TRBV4-1 to TRBJ2-7, with 7 bases aligning to TRBD2. Germline CDR1 and CDR2: MGHRA and YSYEKL. Trimming took 2 bases from V and 2 from J; bases not matched to a gene: 6. The CDR3 runs to 15 residues. In DNA form, the CDR3 reads TGCGCCAGCAGCCAAAGTCCCGGGACTACCTACGAGCAGTACTTC. It is translated as CASSQSPGTTYEQYF.

This rearrangement joins TRBV6-1 to TRBJ1-2, with D uncertain. The CDR3 contains 14 residues. V gave up 2 bases and J gave up 1 base, with 8 bases separating them. The germline V gene encodes CDR1 MNHNS and CDR2 SASEGT. The CDR3 coding sequence is TGTGCCAGCAGTGAAAACAGTTTTAACTATGGCTACACCTTC. Protein: CASSENSFNYGYTF.

This sequence joins TRBV30 and TRBJ1-1; 7 nucleotides match TRBD1. Germline loops: CDR1 GTSNPN, CDR2 SVGIG (reference sequence). The length of the CDR3 is 14 residues. Trimming removed 0 bases from V and 1 base from J; junction bases left unmatched: 2. The CDR3 loop is CAWSVQGTNTEAFF. Here the CDR3 DNA reads TGTGCCTGGAGTGTACAGGGGACGAACACTGAAGCTTTCTTT.